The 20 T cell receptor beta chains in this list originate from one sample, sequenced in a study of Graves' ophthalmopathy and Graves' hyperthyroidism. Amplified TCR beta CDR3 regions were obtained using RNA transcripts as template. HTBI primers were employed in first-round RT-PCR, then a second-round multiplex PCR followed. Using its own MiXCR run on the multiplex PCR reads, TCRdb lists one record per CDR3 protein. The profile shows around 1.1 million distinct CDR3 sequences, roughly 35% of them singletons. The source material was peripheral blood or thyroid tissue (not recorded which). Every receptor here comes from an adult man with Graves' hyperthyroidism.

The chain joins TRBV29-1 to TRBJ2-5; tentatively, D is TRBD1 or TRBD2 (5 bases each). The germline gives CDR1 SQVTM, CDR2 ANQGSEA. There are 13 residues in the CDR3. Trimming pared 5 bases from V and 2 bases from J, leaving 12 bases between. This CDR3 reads CSVTTGQQETQYF. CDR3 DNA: TGCAGCGTTACTACGGGGCAACAAGAGACCCAGTACTTC.

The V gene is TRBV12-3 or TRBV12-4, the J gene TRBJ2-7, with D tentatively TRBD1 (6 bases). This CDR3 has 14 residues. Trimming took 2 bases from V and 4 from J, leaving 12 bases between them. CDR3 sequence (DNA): TGTGCCAGCAGTTTAAAGACAGGCTCTTACGAGCAGTACTTC. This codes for CASSLKTGSYEQYF.

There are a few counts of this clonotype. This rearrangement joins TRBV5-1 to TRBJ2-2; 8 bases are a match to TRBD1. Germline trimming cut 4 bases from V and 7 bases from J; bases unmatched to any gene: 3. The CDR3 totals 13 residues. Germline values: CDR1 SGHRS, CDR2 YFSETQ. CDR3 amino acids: CASSRGQGGELFF. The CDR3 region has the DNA TGCGCCAGCAGCCGAGGACAGGGCGGGGAGCTGTTTTTT.

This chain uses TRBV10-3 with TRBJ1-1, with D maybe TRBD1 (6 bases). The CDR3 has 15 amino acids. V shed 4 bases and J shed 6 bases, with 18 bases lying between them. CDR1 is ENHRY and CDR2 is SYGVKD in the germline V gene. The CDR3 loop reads CAISVAGAGPAEAFF. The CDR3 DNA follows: TGTGCCATCAGTGTGGCAGGGGCAGGGCCCGCTGAAGCTTTCTTT.

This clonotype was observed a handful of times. The CDR3 nucleotides read TGTGCCAGCAGCCTGTCCGGGACTAGCGGGAGTCGGTCCGGGGAGCTGTTTTTT. This translates into CASSLSGTSGSRSGELFF. V gene TRBV11-2 combines with J gene TRBJ2-2; 14 nucleotides match TRBD2. In germline, CDR1 is SGHAT, CDR2 FQNNGV. CDR3 length: 18 residues. Trimming removed 5 bases from V and 6 bases from J; junction bases left unmatched: 11.

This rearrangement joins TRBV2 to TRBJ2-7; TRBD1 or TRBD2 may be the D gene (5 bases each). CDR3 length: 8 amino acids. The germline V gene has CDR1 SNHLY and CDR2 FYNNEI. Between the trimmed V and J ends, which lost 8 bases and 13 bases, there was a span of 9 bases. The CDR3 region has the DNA TGTGCCAGCGGGACGACTTACTTC. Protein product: CASGTTYF.

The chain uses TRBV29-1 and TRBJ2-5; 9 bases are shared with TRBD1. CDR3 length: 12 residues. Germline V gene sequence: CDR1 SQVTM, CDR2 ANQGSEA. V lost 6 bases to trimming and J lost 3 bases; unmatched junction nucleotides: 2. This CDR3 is CSVRQGEETQYF. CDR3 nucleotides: TGCAGCGTAAGACAGGGGGAAGAGACCCAGTACTTC. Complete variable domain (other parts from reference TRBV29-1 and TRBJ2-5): SAVISQKPSRDICQRGTSLTIQCQVDSQVTMMFWYRQQPGQSLTLIATANQGSEATYESGFVIDKFPISRPNLTFSTLTVSNMSPEDSSIYLCSVRQGEETQYFGPGTRLLVL.

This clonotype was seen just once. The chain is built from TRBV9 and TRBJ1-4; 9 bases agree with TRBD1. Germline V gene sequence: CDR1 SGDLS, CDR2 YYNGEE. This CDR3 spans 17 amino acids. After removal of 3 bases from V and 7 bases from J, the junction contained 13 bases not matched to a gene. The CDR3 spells CASSGRISTGGSEKLFF. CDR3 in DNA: TGTGCCAGCAGCGGCCGCATTTCGACAGGGGGTAGTGAAAAACTGTTTTTT.

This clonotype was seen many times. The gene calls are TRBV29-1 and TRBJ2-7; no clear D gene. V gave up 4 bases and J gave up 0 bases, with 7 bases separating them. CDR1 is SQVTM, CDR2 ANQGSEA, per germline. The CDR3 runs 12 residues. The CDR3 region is CSVAKTSYEQYF. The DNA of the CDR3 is TGCAGCGTTGCTAAGACCTCCTACGAGCAGTACTTC.

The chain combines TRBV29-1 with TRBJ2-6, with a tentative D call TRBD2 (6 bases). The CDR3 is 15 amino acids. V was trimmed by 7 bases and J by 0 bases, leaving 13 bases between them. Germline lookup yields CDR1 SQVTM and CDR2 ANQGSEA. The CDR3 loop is CSATAGFSGANVLTF. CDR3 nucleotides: TGCAGCGCCACGGCGGGGTTCTCTGGGGCCAACGTCCTGACTTTC.

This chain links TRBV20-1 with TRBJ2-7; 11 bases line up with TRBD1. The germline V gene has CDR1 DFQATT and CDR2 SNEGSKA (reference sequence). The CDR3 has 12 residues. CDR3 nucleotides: TGCAGAGGACAGGGGGCTTCCTACGAGCAGTACTTC. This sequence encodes CRGQGASYEQYF.

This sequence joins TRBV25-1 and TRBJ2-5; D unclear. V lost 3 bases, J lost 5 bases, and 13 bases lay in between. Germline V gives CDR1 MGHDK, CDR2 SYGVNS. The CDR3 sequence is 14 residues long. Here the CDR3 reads CASSDRAPRETQYF. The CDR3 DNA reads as TGTGCCAGCAGTGATAGGGCGCCTCGGGAGACCCAGTACTTC.

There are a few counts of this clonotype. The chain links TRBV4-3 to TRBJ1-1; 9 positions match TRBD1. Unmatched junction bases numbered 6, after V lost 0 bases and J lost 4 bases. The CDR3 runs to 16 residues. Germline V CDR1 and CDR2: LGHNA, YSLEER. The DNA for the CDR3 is TGCGCCAGCAGCCAAGATCCGGGACAGGGCAGCACTGAAGCTTTCTTT. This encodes CASSQDPGQGSTEAFF.

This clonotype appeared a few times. The CDR3 nucleotides are TGTGCCAGCAAAACCGCGGCTTACGAGCAGTACTTC. As protein: CASKTAAYEQYF. This chain connects TRBV6-5 to TRBJ2-7, with no clear D. Germline values: CDR1 MNHEY, CDR2 SVGAGI. This CDR3 comprises 12 residues. Trimming left V 7 bases short and J 4 bases short, with 11 bases between.

The CDR3 loop is CASSWRQGNQETQYF. In DNA, the CDR3 is TGTGCCAGCAGTTGGCGACAGGGGAATCAAGAGACCCAGTACTTC. The chain joins TRBV6-5 to TRBJ2-5; 8 bases map to TRBD1. CDR1 is MNHEY, CDR2 SVGAGI, per germline. The length of the CDR3 is 15 residues. Trimming cost V 4 bases and J 2 bases; bases outside gene matches: 6.

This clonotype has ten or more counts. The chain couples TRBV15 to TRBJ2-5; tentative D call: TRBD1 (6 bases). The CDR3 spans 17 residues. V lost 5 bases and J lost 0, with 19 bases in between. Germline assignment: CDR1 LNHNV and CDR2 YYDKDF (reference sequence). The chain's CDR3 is CATSLHPGRGYQETQYF. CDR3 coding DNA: TGTGCCACCAGCCTTCACCCGGGCAGGGGCTACCAAGAGACCCAGTACTTC.

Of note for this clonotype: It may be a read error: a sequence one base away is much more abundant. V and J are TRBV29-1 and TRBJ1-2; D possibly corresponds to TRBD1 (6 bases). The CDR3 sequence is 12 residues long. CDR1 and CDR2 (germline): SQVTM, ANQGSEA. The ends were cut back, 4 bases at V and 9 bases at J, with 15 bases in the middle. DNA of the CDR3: TGCAGCGTTGCGTCAGGGGAGGGTTGCTACACCTTC. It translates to CSVASGEGCYTF.

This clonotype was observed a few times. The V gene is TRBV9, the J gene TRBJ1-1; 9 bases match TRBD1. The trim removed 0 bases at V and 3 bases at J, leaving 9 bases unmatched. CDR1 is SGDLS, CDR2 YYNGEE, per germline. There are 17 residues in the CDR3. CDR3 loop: CASSVGRTGGWDTEAFF. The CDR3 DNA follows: TGTGCCAGCAGCGTAGGTCGTACAGGGGGCTGGGACACTGAAGCTTTCTTT.

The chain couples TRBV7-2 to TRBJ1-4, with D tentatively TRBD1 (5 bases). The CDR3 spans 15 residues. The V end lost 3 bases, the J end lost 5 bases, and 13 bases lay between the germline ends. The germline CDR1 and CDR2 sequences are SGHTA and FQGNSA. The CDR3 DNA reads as TGTGCCAGCAGCTTGACGTGGGGCGTGAATGAAAAACTGTTTTTT. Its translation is CASSLTWGVNEKLFF.

CDR3 bases: TGCAGCGAACGGGGGGCCAACGTCCTGACTTTC. This encodes CSERGANVLTF. The rearrangement links TRBV29-1 to TRBJ2-6; D remains unclear. V gave up 7 bases and J gave up 4 bases, with 5 bases separating them. Germline V gene sequence: CDR1 SQVTM, CDR2 ANQGSEA. The CDR3 has 11 amino acids.